Sequencing of this T cell receptor beta chain was carried out in a study of Ad26.COV2.S vaccination and SARS-CoV-2 variants. Study-level points and caveats: Quantification of TCR breadth and depth may have yielded underestimates of total T cell responses. Vaccine recipients showed a spike-specific TCR breadth that was higher than in placebo recipients.

Treatment denoted: 15 to 20 received Ad26.COV2.S at low or high dose, single or two shots; 5 received placebo; per-sample allocation not given. Sampling was performed 63 days after the first vaccine or placebo injection. Germline V gene lookup returns CDR1 MNHEY and CDR2 SVGEGT. Trimming left V 5 bases short and J 7 bases short, with 12 bases between. This CDR3 is built from 12 residues. Only in-frame clones appear in the TCRdb table, and some are missing; sequencing was by immunoSEQ multiplex PCR. The sample yields approximately 420,000 clones, 88% seen once. As to this clone: Its antigen is not identified.

The specimen comprised peripheral blood, sampled in a trial of Ad26.COV2.S vaccine versus placebo. The gene calls are TRBV6-2 or TRBV6-3 and TRBJ2-7; no reliable D call. The receptor was isolated from a person aged 18 to 59 who received the Ad26.COV2.S COVID-19 vaccine or a placebo. The CDR3 DNA is TGTGCCAGCAGTCAAAGGATCCGAGAGCAGTACTTC. Protein sequence: CASSQRIREQYF.